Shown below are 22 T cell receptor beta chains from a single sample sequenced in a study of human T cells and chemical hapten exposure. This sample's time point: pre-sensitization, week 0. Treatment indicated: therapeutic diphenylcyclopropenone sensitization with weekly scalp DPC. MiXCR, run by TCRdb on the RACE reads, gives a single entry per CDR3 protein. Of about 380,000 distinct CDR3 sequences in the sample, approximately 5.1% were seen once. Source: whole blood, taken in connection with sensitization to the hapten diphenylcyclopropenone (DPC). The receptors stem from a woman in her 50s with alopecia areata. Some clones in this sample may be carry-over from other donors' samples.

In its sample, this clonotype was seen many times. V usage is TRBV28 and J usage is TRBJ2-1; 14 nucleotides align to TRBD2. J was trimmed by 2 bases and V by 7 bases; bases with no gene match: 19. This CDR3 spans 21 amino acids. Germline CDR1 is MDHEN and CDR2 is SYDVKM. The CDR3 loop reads CASKAKSGTSGRGAAYNEQFF. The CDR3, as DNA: TGTGCCAGCAAAGCCAAATCCGGGACTAGCGGGAGAGGGGCAGCCTACAATGAGCAGTTCTTC.

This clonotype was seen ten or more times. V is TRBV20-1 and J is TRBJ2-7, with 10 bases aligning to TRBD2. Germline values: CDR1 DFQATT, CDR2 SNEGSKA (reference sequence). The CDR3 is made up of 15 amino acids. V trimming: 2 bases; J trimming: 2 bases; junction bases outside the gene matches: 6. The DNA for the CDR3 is TGCAGTGCTAGAAACCTAGCGGGAGATCCCTACGAGCAGTACTTC. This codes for CSARNLAGDPYEQYF.

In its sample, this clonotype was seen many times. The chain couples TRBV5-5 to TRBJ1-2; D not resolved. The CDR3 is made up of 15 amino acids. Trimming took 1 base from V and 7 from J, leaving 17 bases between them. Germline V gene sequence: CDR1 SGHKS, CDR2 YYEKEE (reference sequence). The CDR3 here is CASSLLTVGIGGYTF. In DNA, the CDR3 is TGTGCCAGCAGCTTGCTAACAGTGGGTATCGGTGGCTACACCTTC.

The CDR3 region is CASSPAGNLGGNGYTF. The CDR3 nucleotides read TGTGCCAGCAGCCCCGCCGGGAATCTAGGCGGAAATGGCTACACCTTC. The chain is built from TRBV11-2 and TRBJ1-2, with D unresolved. There are 16 residues in the CDR3. Trimming removed 5 bases at V and 6 bases at J, with 22 bases between. Germline values: CDR1 SGHAT, CDR2 FQNNGV.

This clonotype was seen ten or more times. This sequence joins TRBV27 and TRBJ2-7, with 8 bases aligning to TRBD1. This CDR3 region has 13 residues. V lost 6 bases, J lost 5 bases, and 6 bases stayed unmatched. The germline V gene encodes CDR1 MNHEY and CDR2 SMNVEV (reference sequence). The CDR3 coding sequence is TGTGCCAGCAGCACAGGGGGTTACGACGAGCAGTACTTC. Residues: CASSTGGYDEQYF.

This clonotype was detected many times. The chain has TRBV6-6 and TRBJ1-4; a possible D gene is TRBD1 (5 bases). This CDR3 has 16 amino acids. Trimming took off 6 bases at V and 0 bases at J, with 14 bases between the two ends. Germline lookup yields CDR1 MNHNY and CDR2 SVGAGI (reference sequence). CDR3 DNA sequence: TGTGCCAGCAGATCCTCCGGGACTTCAACTAATGAAAAACTGTTTTTT. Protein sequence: CASRSSGTSTNEKLFF.

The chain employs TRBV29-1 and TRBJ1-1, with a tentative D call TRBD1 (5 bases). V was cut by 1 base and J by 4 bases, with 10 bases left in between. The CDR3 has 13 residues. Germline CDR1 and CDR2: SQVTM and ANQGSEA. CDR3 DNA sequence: TGCAGCGTTGAAGCTTGGGGGAGCACTGAAGCTTTCTTT. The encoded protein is CSVEAWGSTEAFF.

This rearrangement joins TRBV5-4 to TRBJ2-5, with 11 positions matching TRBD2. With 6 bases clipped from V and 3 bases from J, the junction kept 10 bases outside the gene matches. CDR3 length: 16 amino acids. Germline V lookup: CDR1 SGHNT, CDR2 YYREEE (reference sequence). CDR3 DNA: TGTGCCAGCACCCCGGGACTAGCGGCCGAAAAAGAGACCCAGTACTTC. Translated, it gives CASTPGLAAEKETQYF. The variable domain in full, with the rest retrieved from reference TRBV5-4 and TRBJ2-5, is ETGVTQSPTHLIKTRGQQVTLRCSSQSGHNTVSWYQQALGQGPQFIFQYYREEENGRGNFPPRFSGLQFPNYSSELNVNALELDDSALYLCASTPGLAAEKETQYFGPGTRLLVL.

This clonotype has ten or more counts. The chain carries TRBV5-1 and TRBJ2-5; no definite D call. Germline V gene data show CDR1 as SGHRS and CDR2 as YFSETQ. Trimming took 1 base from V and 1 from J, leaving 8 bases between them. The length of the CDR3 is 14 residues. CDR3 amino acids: CASSLIGPQETQYF. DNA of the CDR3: TGCGCCAGCAGCTTGATTGGGCCCCAAGAGACCCAGTACTTC. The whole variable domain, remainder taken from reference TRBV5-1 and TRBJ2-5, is KAGVTQTPRYLIKTRGQQVTLSCSPISGHRSVSWYQQTPGQGLQFLFEYFSETQRNKGNFPGRFSGRQFSNSRSEMNVSTLELGDSALYLCASSLIGPQETQYFGPGTRLLVL.

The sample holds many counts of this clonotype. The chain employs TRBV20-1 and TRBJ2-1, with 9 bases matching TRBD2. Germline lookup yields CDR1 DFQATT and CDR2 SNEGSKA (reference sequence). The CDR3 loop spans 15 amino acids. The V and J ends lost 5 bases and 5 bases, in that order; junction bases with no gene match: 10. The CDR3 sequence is CSAGGIAGEDNEQFF. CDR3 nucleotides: TGCAGTGCTGGGGGGATAGCGGGAGAGGACAATGAGCAGTTCTTC.

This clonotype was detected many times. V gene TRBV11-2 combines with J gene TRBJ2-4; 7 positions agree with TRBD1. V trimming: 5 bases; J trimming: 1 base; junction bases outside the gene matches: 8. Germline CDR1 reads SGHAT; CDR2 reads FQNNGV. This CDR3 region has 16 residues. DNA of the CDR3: TGTGCCAGCAGCCCAACGGACAGGCTCGCCAAAAACATTCAGTACTTC. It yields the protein CASSPTDRLAKNIQYF.

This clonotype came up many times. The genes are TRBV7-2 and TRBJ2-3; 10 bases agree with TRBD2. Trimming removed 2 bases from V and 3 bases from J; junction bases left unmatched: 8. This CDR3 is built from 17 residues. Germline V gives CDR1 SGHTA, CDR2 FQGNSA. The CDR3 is CASSLKASGGRTDTQYF. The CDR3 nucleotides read TGTGCCAGCAGCTTAAAGGCTAGCGGGGGACGAACAGATACGCAGTATTTT. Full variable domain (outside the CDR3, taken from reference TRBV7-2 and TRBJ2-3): GAGVSQSPSNKVTEKGKDVELRCDPISGHTALYWYRQSLGQGLEFLIYFQGNSAPDKSGLPSDRFSAERTGGSVSTLTIQRTQQEDSAVYLCASSLKASGGRTDTQYFGPGTRLTVL.

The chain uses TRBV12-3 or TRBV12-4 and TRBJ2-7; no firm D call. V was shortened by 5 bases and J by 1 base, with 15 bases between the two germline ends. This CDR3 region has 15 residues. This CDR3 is CASSVGYWESYEQYF. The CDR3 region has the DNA TGTGCCAGCAGTGTTGGGTACTGGGAATCCTACGAGCAGTACTTC.

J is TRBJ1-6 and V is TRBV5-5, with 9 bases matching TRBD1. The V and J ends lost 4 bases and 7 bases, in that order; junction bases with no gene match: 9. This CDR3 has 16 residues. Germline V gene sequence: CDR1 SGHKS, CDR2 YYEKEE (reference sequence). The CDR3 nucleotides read TGTGCCAGCAGCACACGGGGACAGGGAGGGAATTCACCCCTCCACTTT. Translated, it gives CASSTRGQGGNSPLHF.

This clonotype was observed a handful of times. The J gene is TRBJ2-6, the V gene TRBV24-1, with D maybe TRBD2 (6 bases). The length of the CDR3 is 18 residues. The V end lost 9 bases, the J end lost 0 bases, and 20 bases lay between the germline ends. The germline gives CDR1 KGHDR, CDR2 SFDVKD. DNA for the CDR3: TGTGCCACCTCCTCCTTCTCGGGAGAGTACTCTGGGGCCAACGTCCTGACTTTC. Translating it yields CATSSFSGEYSGANVLTF.

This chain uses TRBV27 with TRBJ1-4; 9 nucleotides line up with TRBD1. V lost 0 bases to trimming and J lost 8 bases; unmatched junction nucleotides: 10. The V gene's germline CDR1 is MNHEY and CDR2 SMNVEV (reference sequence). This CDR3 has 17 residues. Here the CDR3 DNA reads TGTGCCAGCAGTTTATCGACAGGGGGGTTCACTCAAGAAAAACTGTTTTTT. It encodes CASSLSTGGFTQEKLFF. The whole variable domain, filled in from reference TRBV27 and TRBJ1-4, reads EAQVTQNPRYLITVTGKKLTVTCSQNMNHEYMSWYRQDPGLGLRQIYYSMNVEVTDKGDVPEGYKVSRKEKRNFPLILESPSPNQTSLYFCASSLSTGGFTQEKLFFGSGTQLSVL.

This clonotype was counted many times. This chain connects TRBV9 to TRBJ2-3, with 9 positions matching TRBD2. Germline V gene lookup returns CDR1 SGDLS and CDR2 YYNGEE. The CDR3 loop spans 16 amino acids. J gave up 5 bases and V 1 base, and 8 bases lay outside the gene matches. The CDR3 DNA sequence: TGTGCCAGCAGCGTAATAGCGGGGGCCTCTGGAGATACGCAGTATTTT. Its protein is CASSVIAGASGDTQYF.

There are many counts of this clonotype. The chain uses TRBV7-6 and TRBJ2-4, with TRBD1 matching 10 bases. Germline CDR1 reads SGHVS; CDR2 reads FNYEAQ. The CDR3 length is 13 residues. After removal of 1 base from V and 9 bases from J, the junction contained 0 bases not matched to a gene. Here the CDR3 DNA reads TGTGCCAGCAGCTTAGGGACAGGGGGCATTCAGTACTTC. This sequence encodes CASSLGTGGIQYF.

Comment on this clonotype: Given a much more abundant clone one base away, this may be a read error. The CDR3 reads CSSSESGGTDTQYF. The CDR3 nucleotides are TGCTCCAGCAGTGAGTCGGGCGGCACAGATACGCAGTATTTT. The chain is built from TRBV10-1 and TRBJ2-3; D is uncertain. The CDR3 contains 14 residues. Germline lookup yields CDR1 WNHNN and CDR2 SYGVQD (reference sequence).

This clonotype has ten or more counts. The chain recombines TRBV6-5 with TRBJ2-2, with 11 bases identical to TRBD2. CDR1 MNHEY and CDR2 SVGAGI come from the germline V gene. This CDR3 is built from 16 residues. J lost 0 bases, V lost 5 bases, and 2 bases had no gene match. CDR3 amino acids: CASSPGLAANTGELFF. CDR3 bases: TGTGCCAGCAGTCCGGGACTAGCGGCGAACACCGGGGAGCTGTTTTTT.

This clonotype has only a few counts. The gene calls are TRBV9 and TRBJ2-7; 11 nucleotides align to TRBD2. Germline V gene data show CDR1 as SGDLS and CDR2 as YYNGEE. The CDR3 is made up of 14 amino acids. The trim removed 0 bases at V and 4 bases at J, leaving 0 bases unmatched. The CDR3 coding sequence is TGTGCCAGCAGCGTAGGACTAGCGGGGTACGAGCAGTACTTC. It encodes CASSVGLAGYEQYF.

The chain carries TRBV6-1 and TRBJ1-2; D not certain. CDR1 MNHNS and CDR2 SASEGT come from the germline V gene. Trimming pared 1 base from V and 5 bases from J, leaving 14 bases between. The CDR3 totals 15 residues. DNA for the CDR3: TGTGCCAGCAGTGAAGACGGCCCGTCTATTTATGGCTACACCTTC. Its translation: CASSEDGPSIYGYTF.